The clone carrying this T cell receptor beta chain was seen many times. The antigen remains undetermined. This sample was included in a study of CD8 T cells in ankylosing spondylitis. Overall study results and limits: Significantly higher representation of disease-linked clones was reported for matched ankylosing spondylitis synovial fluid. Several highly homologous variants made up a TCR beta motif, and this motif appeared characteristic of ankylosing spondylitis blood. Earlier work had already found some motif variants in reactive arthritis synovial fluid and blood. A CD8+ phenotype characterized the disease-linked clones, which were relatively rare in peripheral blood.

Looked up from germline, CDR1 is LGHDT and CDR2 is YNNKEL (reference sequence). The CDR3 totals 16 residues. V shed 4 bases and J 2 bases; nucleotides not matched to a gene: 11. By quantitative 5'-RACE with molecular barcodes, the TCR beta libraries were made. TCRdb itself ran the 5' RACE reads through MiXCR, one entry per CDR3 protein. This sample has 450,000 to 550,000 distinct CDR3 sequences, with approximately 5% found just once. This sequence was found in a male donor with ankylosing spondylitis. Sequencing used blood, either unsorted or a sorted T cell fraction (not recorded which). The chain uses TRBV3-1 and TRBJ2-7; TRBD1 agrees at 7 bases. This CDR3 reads CASSRPRGKGAYEQYF. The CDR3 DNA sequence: TGTGCCAGCAGCCGACCCAGGGGGAAGGGTGCCTACGAGCAGTACTTC.